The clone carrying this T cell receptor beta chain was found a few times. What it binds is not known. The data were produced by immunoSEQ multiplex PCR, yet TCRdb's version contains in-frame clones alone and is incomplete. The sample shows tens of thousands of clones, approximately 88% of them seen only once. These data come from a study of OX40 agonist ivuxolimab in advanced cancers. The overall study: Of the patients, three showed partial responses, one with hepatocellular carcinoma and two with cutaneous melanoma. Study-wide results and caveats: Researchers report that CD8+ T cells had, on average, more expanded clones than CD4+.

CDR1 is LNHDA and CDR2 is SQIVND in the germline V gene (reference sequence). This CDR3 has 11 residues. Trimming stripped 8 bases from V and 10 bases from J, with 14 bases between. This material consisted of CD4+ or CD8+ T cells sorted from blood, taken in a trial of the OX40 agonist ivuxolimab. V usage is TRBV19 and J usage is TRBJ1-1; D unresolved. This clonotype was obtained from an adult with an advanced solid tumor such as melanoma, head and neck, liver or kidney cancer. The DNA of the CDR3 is TGTGCCAGTCGAGACGGGGTAGGAGCTTTCTTT. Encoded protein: CASRDGVGAFF.